This TCR beta chain is from a study of blood T cell repertoires in COVID-19. Measured with immunoSEQ multiplex PCR; TCRdb has only the in-frame clones, and not every one. The profile covers roughly 180,000 clones, with roughly 80% appearing a single time and approximately 5.4% taken by the ten largest. From germline, CDR1 is SGDLS and CDR2 YYNGEE. V lost 0 bases, J lost 4 bases, and 4 bases stayed unmatched. This CDR3 has 15 amino acids. This clonotype was obtained from a young woman with acute or convalescent COVID-19. The gene calls are TRBV9 and TRBJ2-3, with TRBD2 matching 8 bases. Sequencing was carried out using peripheral blood. CDR3 sequence (DNA): TGTGCCAGCAGCGTAGCGGGGGGGCTTGCAGATACGCAGTATTTT. This translates into CASSVAGGLADTQYF.